Listed here are 18 T cell receptor beta chains from one sample, sequenced in a study of radiation and T cells in renal cell carcinoma. Time point here: blood 4 weeks post-SBRT, at nephrectomy. Treatment given: 15 Gy SBRT to primary tumor, nephrectomy 4 weeks later. The table came from immunoSEQ multiplex PCR; TCRdb's copy has only in-frame clones and leaves some out. The sample shows 60,000 or so clones, about three quarters of them seen only once. This specimen consisted of blood, obtained from a patient whose treatment included radiotherapy and nephrectomy. The receptors stem from a man aged 55-75 years with renal cell carcinoma.

V usage is TRBV11-2 and J usage is TRBJ2-4; no clear D gene. CDR3 length: 15 amino acids. Germline V gives CDR1 SGHAT, CDR2 FQNNGV. The V and J ends lost 4 bases and 0 bases respectively, with 10 bases between them. DNA of the CDR3: TGTGCCAGCAGCTCGATCCGCCTAGCCAAAAACATTCAGTACTTC. Its translation: CASSSIRLAKNIQYF.

The rearrangement links TRBV27 to TRBJ2-1; D is possibly TRBD2 (5 bases). Trimming took off 4 bases at V and 9 bases at J, with 16 bases between the two ends. The CDR3 runs 14 residues. Per germline, CDR1 MNHEY and CDR2 SMNVEV (reference sequence). The CDR3 sequence is CASSSQFMGSEQFF. Written as DNA, the CDR3 is TGTGCCAGCAGTTCGCAGTTCATGGGGAGTGAGCAGTTCTTC.

V gene TRBV7-9 combines with J gene TRBJ2-1; possibly TRBD1 for D (6 bases). The ends were cut back, 6 bases at V and 1 base at J, with 16 bases in the middle. The CDR3 has 16 amino acids. Looked up from germline, CDR1 is SEHNR and CDR2 is FQNEAQ (reference sequence). The CDR3 region has the DNA TGTGCCAGCAGTTCCAACAGGGTGTTGTCCTACAATGAGCAGTTCTTC. This codes for CASSSNRVLSYNEQFF.

The CDR3 region is CSVNRQGAGDEQFF. The CDR3 DNA follows: TGCAGCGTTAATCGCCAGGGGGCGGGTGATGAGCAGTTCTTC. The chain carries TRBV29-1 and TRBJ2-1; TRBD1 matches at 8 bases. V trimming: 5 bases; J trimming: 8 bases; junction bases outside the gene matches: 11. The CDR3 has 14 amino acids. Germline CDR1 and CDR2: SQVTM and ANQGSEA.

The V call is TRBV29-1, the J call TRBJ1-2; D possibly corresponds to TRBD1 (5 bases). The CDR3 loop spans 11 amino acids. Trimming pared 3 bases from V and 5 bases from J, leaving 7 bases between. Per the germline V gene, CDR1 is SQVTM and CDR2 is ANQGSEA. CDR3 sequence: CSVDWGYGYTF. The CDR3 DNA sequence: TGCAGCGTTGATTGGGGGTATGGCTACACCTTC.

The J gene is TRBJ2-7, the V gene TRBV6-5, with D perhaps TRBD1 (5 bases). Germline-derived CDR1 and CDR2 are MNHEY and SVGAGI. V lost 5 bases and J 7 bases, leaving 12 bases between the germline ends. This CDR3 is 12 amino acids long. DNA for the CDR3: TGTGCCAGCAGTGACAGCTTCGGGGAGCAGTACGTC. Translating it yields CASSDSFGEQYV.

The chain recombines TRBV13 with TRBJ2-1; D could derive from TRBD1 or TRBD2 (5 bases each). CDR1 is PRHDT, CDR2 FYEKMQ, per germline (reference sequence). Trimming removed 5 bases from V and 3 bases from J, with 20 bases in between. This CDR3 spans 17 amino acids. The CDR3 loop is CASSLTPRGFGYNEQFF. The CDR3 region has the DNA TGTGCCAGCAGCCTAACTCCCCGGGGCTTCGGCTACAATGAGCAGTTCTTC.

V usage is TRBV4-1 and J usage is TRBJ1-3; 10 positions match TRBD1. The CDR3 extends over 16 amino acids. Germline V gene lookup returns CDR1 MGHRA and CDR2 YSYEKL. Trimming took 0 bases from V and 7 from J; bases not matched to a gene: 6. CDR3 nucleotides: TGCGCCAGCAGCCAAGACTCGGGACAGGGGTGGAACACCATATATTTT. This translates into CASSQDSGQGWNTIYF.

The count of this clone is one. The chain has TRBV2 and TRBJ2-7; D might be TRBD2 (6 bases). Germline-derived CDR1 and CDR2 are SNHLY and FYNNEI. This CDR3 spans 15 amino acids. The V and J ends lost 4 bases and 0 bases respectively, with 13 bases between them. As DNA, the CDR3 is TGTGCCAGCAGTGGGGGACTGGCGAGCTCCTACGAGCAGTACTTC. Amino acids: CASSGGLASSYEQYF.

V usage is TRBV7-9 and J usage is TRBJ1-1; D gene ambiguous. The CDR3 is 13 amino acids. Germline CDR1 reads SEHNR; CDR2 reads FQNEAQ (reference sequence). Trimming pared 7 bases from V and 2 bases from J, leaving 11 bases between. The CDR3 DNA reads as TGTGCCAGCAAAAAGGATGGAAACACTGAAGCTTTCTTT. Translated: CASKKDGNTEAFF. Full variable domain (remainder filled in from reference TRBV7-9 and TRBJ1-1): DTGVSQNPRHKITKRGQNVTFRCDPISEHNRLYWYRQTLGQGPEFLTYFQNEAQLEKSRLLSDRFSAERPKGSFSTLEIQRTEQGDSAMYLCASKKDGNTEAFFGQGTRLTVV.

The genes are TRBV11-3 and TRBJ2-1, with TRBD2 as a possible D gene (5 bases). This CDR3 has 15 amino acids. Trimming took 5 bases from V and 0 from J, leaving 11 bases between them. Looked up from germline, CDR1 is SGHNT and CDR2 is YENEEA. The CDR3 DNA is TGTGCCAGCAGCCGGGAACCGAGCTCCTACAATGAGCAGTTCTTC. It codes for CASSREPSSYNEQFF.

The chain is built from TRBV15 and TRBJ1-2, with 11 bases lining up with TRBD1. V shed 1 base and J 5 bases; nucleotides not matched to a gene: 3. CDR3 length equals 15 residues. In germline, CDR1 is LNHNV, CDR2 YYDKDF (reference sequence). CDR3 residues: CATSRGDRGAYGYTF. CDR3 DNA: TGTGCCACCAGCAGAGGGGACAGGGGGGCTTATGGCTACACCTTC.

This chain links TRBV10-3 with TRBJ2-5; 7 nucleotides align to TRBD2. CDR1 ENHRY and CDR2 SYGVKD come from the germline V gene. The CDR3 is 16 amino acids. The V and J ends lost 0 bases and 5 bases, in that order; junction bases with no gene match: 9. CDR3 residues: CAISESQAGSGETQYF. CDR3 DNA sequence: TGTGCCATCAGTGAGTCACAAGCGGGGTCCGGGGAGACCCAGTACTTC.

V and J are TRBV4-3 and TRBJ1-5, with a tentative D call TRBD1 (6 bases). Per germline, CDR1 LGHNA and CDR2 YSLEER. This CDR3 spans 18 amino acids. The ends were cut back, 0 bases at V and 2 bases at J, with 17 bases in the middle. CDR3 residues: CASSQDCLGGWGNQPQHF. The DNA of the CDR3 is TGCGCCAGCAGCCAAGACTGTCTGGGGGGCTGGGGCAATCAGCCCCAGCATTTT.

The chain is built from TRBV6-6 and TRBJ2-1; no firm D call. Trimming left V 7 bases short and J 9 bases short, with 10 bases between. The CDR3 contains 11 residues. CDR1 and CDR2 from the germline V gene are MNHNY and SVGAGI (reference sequence). The CDR3 bases are TGTGCCAGCACCTCCCATGGTGAGCAGTTCTTC. This gives the protein CASTSHGEQFF.

This sequence joins TRBV7-6 and TRBJ1-4; 7 positions match TRBD1. The germline V gene encodes CDR1 SGHVS and CDR2 FNYEAQ. CDR3 length equals 19 residues. Trimming removed 4 bases from V and 0 bases from J; junction bases left unmatched: 14. CDR3 DNA: TGTGCCAGCAGCTCACCCGACAGGGAAACAACTGCAACTAATGAAAAACTGTTTTTT. It is translated as CASSSPDRETTATNEKLFF.

This clone was counted only a few times. The chain employs TRBV7-9 and TRBJ1-1, with D uncertain. V shed 0 bases and J shed 1 base, with 12 bases lying between them. This CDR3 has 16 residues. Germline values: CDR1 SEHNR, CDR2 FQNEAQ (reference sequence). The CDR3 nucleotides are TGTGCCAGCAGCTTAGCTCTACAAGGGCCGAACACTGAAGCTTTCTTT. It encodes CASSLALQGPNTEAFF.

V usage is TRBV9 and J usage is TRBJ1-1; 8 positions agree with TRBD1. This CDR3 has 17 amino acids. The junction had 10 bases not matched to a gene; V was cut back by 3 bases and J by 0 bases. In germline, CDR1 is SGDLS, CDR2 YYNGEE. The CDR3 DNA reads TGTGCCAGCAGCGAGGAGGACAGGGTTTTTGTGAACACTGAAGCTTTCTTT. This gives the protein CASSEEDRVFVNTEAFF.